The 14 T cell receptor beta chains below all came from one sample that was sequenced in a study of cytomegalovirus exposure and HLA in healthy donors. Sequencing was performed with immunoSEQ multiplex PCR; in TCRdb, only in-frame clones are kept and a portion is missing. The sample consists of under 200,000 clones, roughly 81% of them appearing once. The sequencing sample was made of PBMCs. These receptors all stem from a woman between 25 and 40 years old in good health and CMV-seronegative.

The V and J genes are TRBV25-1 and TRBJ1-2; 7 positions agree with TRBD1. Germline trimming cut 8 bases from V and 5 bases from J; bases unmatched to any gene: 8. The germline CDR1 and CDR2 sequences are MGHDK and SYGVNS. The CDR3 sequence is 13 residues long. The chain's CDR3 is CASSTGTAYGYTF. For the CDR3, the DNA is TGTGCCAGCTCTACCGGGACAGCTTATGGCTACACCTTC.

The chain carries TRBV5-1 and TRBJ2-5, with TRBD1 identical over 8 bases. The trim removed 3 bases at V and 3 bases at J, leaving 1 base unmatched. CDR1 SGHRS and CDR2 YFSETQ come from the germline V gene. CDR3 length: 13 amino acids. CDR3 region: CASSSGGEETQYF. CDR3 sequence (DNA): TGCGCCAGCAGCTCAGGGGGCGAAGAGACCCAGTACTTC.

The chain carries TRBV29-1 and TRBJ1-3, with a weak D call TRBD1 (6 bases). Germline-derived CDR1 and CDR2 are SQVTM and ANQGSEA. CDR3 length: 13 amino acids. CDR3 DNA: TGCAGGTCAACAGGGTGGGGCGGAAACACCATATATTTT. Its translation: CRSTGWGGNTIYF.

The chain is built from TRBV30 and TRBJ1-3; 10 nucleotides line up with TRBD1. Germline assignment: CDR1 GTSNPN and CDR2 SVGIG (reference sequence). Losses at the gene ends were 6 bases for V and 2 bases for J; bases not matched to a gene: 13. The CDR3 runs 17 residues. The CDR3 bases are TGTGCCTGCACCAAGAACCGACAGGGGGCTACTGGAAACACCATATATTTT. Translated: CACTKNRQGATGNTIYF.

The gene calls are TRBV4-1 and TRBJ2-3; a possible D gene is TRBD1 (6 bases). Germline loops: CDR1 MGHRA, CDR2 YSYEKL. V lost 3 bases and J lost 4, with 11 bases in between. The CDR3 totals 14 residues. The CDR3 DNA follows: TGCGCCAGCAGCCAGAGCAGGGGCGCAGATACGCAGTATTTT. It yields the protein CASSQSRGADTQYF.

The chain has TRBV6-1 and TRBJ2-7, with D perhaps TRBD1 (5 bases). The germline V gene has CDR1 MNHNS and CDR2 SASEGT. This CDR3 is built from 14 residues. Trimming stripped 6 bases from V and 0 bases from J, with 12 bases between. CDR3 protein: CASRAQGSSYEQYF. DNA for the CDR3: TGTGCCAGCAGGGCTCAGGGAAGCTCCTACGAGCAGTACTTC.

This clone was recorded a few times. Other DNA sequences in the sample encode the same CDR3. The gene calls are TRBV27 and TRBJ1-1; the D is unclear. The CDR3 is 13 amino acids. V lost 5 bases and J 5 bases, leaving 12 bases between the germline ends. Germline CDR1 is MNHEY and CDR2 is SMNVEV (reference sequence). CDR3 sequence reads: CASSPPPGTEAFF. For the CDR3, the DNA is TGTGCCAGCAGTCCTCCCCCCGGGACTGAAGCTTTCTTT.

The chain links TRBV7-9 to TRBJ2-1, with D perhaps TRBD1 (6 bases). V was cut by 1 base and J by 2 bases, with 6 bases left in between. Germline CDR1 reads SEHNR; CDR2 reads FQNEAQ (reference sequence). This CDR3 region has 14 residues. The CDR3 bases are TGTGCCAGCAGCTTAGGGGGGCCCTACAATGAGCAGTTCTTC. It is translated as CASSLGGPYNEQFF.

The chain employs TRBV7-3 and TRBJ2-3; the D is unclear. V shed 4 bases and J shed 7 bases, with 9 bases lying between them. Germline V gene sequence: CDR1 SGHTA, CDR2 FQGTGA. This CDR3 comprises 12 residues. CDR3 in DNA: TGTGCCAGCAGCTCTGCGGAAAATACGCAGTATTTT. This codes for CASSSAENTQYF.

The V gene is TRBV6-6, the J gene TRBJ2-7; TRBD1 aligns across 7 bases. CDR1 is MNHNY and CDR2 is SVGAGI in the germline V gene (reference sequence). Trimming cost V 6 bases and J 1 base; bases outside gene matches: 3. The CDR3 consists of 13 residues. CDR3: CASSVQGSYEQYF. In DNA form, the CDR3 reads TGTGCCAGCAGCGTACAGGGGTCCTACGAGCAGTACTTC.

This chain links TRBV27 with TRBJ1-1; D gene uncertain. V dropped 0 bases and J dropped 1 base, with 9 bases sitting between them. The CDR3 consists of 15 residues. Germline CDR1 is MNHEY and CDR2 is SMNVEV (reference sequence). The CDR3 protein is CASSLSLARNTEAFF. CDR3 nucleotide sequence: TGTGCCAGCAGTTTATCATTGGCCAGGAACACTGAAGCTTTCTTT.

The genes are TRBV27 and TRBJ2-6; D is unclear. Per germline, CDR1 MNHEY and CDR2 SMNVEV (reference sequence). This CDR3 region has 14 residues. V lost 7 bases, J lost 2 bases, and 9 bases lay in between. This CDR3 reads CASMQLAGANVLTF. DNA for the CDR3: TGTGCCAGCATGCAATTAGCTGGGGCCAACGTCCTGACTTTC.

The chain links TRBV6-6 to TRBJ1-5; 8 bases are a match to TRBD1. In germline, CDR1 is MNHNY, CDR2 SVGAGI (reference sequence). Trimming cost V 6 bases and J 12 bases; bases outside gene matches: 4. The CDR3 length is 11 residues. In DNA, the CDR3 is TGTGCCAGCAGCCAGGACAGGGACCAGCATTTT. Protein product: CASSQDRDQHF.

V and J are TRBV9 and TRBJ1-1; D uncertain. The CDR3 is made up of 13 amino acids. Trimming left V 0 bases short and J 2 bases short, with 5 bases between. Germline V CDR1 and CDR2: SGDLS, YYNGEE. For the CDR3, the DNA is TGTGCCAGCAGCGTAGATATTAACACTGAAGCTTTCTTT. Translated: CASSVDINTEAFF.